These 2 T cell receptor beta chains came from one sample sequenced in a study of OX40 agonist ivuxolimab in advanced cancers. This table comes from immunoSEQ multiplex PCR, and its TCRdb copy is limited to in-frame clones, with some not included. The sample lists nearly 60,000 clones, 75% to 85% occurring once. The sequencing here drew on CD4+ or CD8+ T cells sorted from blood, taken in a trial of the OX40 agonist ivuxolimab. The receptor set was obtained from an adult with an advanced solid tumor such as melanoma, head and neck, liver or kidney cancer.

The chain employs TRBV19 and TRBJ2-1; the match to TRBD2 covers 8 bases. With 4 bases clipped from V and 7 bases from J, the junction kept 0 bases outside the gene matches. Per the germline V gene, CDR1 is LNHDA and CDR2 is SQIVND (reference sequence). The CDR3 spans 12 residues. The CDR3 DNA is TGTGCCAGTAGTACGGGGGGGAATGAGCAGTTCTTC. Its protein product is CASSTGGNEQFF.

The V call is TRBV29-1, the J call TRBJ2-7; D might be TRBD2 (6 bases). The germline V gene has CDR1 SQVTM and CDR2 ANQGSEA. The germline V and J ends were trimmed by 3 bases and 9 bases, with 12 bases remaining between them. There are 11 residues in the CDR3. The CDR3, as DNA: TGCAGCGTTGACGGGGGTAAGGGGCAGTACTTC. Translation: CSVDGGKGQYF.